Shown below are 5 T cell receptor beta chains from a single sample sequenced in a study of somatic mutations in cytotoxic T cells in rheumatoid arthritis (dated by TCRdb to the late 2010s). The library was made by the immunoSEQ multiplex PCR assay. TCRdb provides this immuneACCESS table in a form limited to in-frame rearrangements. Some clones are lacking; in checked studies, under half of them reflect an unresolved V gene, and why the rest are absent is not known. This sample has more than 20,000 clones in its table, and approximately 86% of those were observed once. About 19% of the sample belongs to the ten largest clones. Sequencing was done on a sample of CD8+ T cells sorted from blood. These receptors were obtained from a woman between 45 and 60 years old in good health.

The chain joins TRBV4-3 to TRBJ2-1, with 7 positions matching TRBD2. CDR3 length: 16 amino acids. CDR1 LGHNA and CDR2 YSLEER come from the germline V gene. V shed 1 base, J shed 0 bases, and the junction held 3 bases outside the gene matches. CDR3 nucleotide sequence: TGCGCCAGCAGCCAAGCTGGGGGGGACTCCTACAATGAGCAGTTCTTC. Amino acid sequence: CASSQAGGDSYNEQFF.

V gene TRBV6-4 combines with J gene TRBJ2-7; no firm D call. This CDR3 is 16 amino acids long. Looked up from germline, CDR1 is MRHNA and CDR2 is SNTAGT. The ends were cut back, 2 bases at V and 2 bases at J, with 16 bases in the middle. The CDR3 reads CASSDPFWGTPYEQYF. CDR3 sequence (DNA): TGTGCCAGCAGTGACCCGTTTTGGGGAACGCCCTACGAGCAGTACTTC.

This clone was counted only a few times. The chain carries TRBV6-4 and TRBJ2-2, with D unresolved. The CDR3 spans 13 residues. V was pared by 0 bases and J by 3 bases, with 2 bases between. The germline gives CDR1 MRHNA, CDR2 SNTAGT. CDR3 bases: TGTGCCAGCAGTGACTCCTACACCGGGGAGCTGTTTTTT. Amino acids: CASSDSYTGELFF.

This clone has a handful of counts. The chain links TRBV6-5 to TRBJ2-7, with 7 bases lining up with TRBD1. The germline V gene encodes CDR1 MNHEY and CDR2 SVGAGI. This CDR3 spans 15 amino acids. Trimming took 5 bases from V and 0 from J; bases not matched to a gene: 7. The CDR3 is CASSAFRGSSYEQYF. The CDR3 coding sequence is TGTGCCAGCAGTGCCTTCAGGGGGTCCTCCTACGAGCAGTACTTC.

This rearrangement joins TRBV27 to TRBJ1-4; tentative D call: TRBD1 (5 bases). V was trimmed by 4 bases and J by 5 bases, leaving 11 bases between them. Germline loops: CDR1 MNHEY, CDR2 SMNVEV (reference sequence). The CDR3 is 14 residues long. The CDR3 loop reads CASSSIRGNEKLFF. The CDR3 DNA is TGTGCCAGCAGTTCTATCCGGGGCAATGAAAAACTGTTTTTT.